The sequence of this TCR beta chain was determined in a study of vaccination effects on CD4 cells after COVID-19. Across the whole study: A median of 72 days separated the second dose and sampling.

Antigen-specific CD4+ T cell clonotypes were called by their expansion after viral peptide-pool culture in ViraFEST. Scientists isolated CD4+ T cells after an approximately ten-day culture period ended. Two-dose vaccination with either BNT162b2 or mRNA-1273 was given to the participants. Nucleocapsid antibodies were negative in the vaccine recipients, who had never had SARS-CoV-2 infection. They grew 2 million to 2.5 million PBMC in each well, adding 10 IU/ml IL-2 and 10 ug/ml peptides. Study observations and caveats: Early timepoints after infection were absent, and convalescent patients were few in the study.

V was cut by 1 base and J by 10 bases, with 11 bases left in between. This CDR3 is built from 13 residues. The germline V gene encodes CDR1 MNHNS and CDR2 SASEGT. Profiling relied on immunoSEQ multiplex PCR, and the TCRdb table lists in-frame clones only, not all of them. The sample records some 30,000 clones, about four fifths being singletons. Comment on this clone: Its antigen is still unknown.

The receptor's source is a human donor who received a COVID-19 vaccine. Some clones in this sample may be carry-over from other donors' samples. The chain employs TRBV6-1 and TRBJ2-1; no clear D. The sample was CD4+ T cells from PBMCs cultured with HCoV-NL63 spike peptides, taken after COVID-19 vaccination. The CDR3 region has the DNA TGTGCCAGCAGTGAAGGGCGAATTGGCGAGCAGTTCTTC. It is translated as CASSEGRIGEQFF.